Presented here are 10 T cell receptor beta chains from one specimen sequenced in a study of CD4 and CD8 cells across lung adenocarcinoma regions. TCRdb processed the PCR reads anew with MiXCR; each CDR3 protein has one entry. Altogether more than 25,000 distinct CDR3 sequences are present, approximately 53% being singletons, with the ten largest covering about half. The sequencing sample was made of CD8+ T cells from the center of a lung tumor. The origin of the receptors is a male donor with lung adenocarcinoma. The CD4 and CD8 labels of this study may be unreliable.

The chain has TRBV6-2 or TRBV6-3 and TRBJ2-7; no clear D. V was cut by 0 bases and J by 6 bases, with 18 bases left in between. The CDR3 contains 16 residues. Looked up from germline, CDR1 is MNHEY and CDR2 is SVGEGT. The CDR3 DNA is TGTGCCAGCAGTTACTCAAATATTGGCCCGTCGGGCGAGCAGTACTTC. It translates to CASSYSNIGPSGEQYF.

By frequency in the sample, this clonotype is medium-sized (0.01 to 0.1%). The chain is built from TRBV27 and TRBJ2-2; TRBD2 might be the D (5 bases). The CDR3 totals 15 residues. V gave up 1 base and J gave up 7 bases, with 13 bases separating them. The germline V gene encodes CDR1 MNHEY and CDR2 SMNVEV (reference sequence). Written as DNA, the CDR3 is TGTGCCAGCAGTTTATGGCTAGCACGGGGCGGGGAGCTGTTTTTT. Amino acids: CASSLWLARGGELFF.

CDR3: CASSLLGTSARGDTQYF. Here the CDR3 DNA reads TGTGCCAGCAGTTTATTAGGGACTAGCGCACGCGGGGATACGCAGTATTTT. The chain has TRBV27 and TRBJ2-3; TRBD2 aligns across 10 bases. The CDR3 is 17 residues long. V was clipped by 1 base and J by 6 bases; unmatched bases: 10. The germline CDR1 and CDR2 sequences are MNHEY and SMNVEV (reference sequence).

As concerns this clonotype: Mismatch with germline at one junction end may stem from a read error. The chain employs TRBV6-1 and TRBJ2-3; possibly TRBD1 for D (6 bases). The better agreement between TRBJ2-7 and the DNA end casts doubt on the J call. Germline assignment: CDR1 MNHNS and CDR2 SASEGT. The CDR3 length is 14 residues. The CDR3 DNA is TGTGCGAGCAGGGGCGGCGGTGACACAGATACGCAGTACTTC. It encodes CASRGGGDTDTQYF.

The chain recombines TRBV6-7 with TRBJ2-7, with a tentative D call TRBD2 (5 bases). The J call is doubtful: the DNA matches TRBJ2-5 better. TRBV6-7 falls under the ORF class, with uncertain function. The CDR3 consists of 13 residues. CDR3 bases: TGTGCCAGCACCTCGACTATTCCGGAGACCCAGTACTTC. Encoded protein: CASTSTIPETQYF.

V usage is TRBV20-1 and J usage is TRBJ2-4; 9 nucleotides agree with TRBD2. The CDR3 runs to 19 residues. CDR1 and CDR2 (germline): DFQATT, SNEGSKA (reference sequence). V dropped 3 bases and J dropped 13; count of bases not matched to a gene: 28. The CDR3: CSASSAGGGRSTSYNEQYF. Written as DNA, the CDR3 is TGCAGTGCTAGTTCAGCGGGAGGTGGTAGATCTACCTCCTACAATGAGCAGTACTTC.

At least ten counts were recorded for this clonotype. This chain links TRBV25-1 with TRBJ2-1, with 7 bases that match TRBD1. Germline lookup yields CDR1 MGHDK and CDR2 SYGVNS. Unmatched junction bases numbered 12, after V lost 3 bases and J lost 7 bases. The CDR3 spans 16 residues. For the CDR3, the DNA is TGTGCCAGCAGTGACGCCTCTAGGGGGCCGATTAATGAGCAGTTCTTC. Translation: CASSDASRGPINEQFF.

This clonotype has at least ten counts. CDR3 residues: CASSLEPASTQYF. The CDR3 DNA follows: TGTGCCAGCAGCTTAGAACCAGCCAGTACGCAGTATTTT. The chain uses TRBV11-2 and TRBJ2-3; D is unclear. Deletions cut 0 bases from V and 8 bases from J, with 9 bases between. The germline V gene has CDR1 SGHAT and CDR2 FQNNGV. The CDR3 runs to 13 residues.

This chain's CDR3 is CASSESRFKQFF. The CDR3, as DNA: TGTGCCAGCAGTGAAAGCCGCTTTAAGCAGTTCTTC. The chain combines TRBV25-1 with TRBJ2-1; D is ambiguous. The CDR3 length is 12 residues. V dropped 2 bases and J dropped 11 bases, with 10 bases sitting between them. The germline gives CDR1 MGHDK, CDR2 SYGVNS. Full variable domain (rest looked up from reference TRBV25-1 and TRBJ2-1): EADIYQTPRYLVIGTGKKITLECSQTMGHDKMYWYQQDPGMELHLIHYSYGVNSTEKGDLSSESTVSRIRTEHFPLTLESARPSHTSQYLCASSESRFKQFFGPGTRLTVL.

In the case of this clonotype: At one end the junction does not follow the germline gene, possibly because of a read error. CDR3 bases: TGTGCCCGCAGTGATAGGCCAGCGGGGACCTTACGGCCGGCCATAGAGACCCAGTACTTC. Its protein is CARSDRPAGTLRPAIETQYF. This chain connects TRBV25-1 to TRBJ2-1, with 7 positions matching TRBD2. The J call may be in error: the DNA end matches TRBJ2-5 better. Per the germline V gene, CDR1 is MGHDK and CDR2 is SYGVNS. The CDR3 runs to 20 residues.